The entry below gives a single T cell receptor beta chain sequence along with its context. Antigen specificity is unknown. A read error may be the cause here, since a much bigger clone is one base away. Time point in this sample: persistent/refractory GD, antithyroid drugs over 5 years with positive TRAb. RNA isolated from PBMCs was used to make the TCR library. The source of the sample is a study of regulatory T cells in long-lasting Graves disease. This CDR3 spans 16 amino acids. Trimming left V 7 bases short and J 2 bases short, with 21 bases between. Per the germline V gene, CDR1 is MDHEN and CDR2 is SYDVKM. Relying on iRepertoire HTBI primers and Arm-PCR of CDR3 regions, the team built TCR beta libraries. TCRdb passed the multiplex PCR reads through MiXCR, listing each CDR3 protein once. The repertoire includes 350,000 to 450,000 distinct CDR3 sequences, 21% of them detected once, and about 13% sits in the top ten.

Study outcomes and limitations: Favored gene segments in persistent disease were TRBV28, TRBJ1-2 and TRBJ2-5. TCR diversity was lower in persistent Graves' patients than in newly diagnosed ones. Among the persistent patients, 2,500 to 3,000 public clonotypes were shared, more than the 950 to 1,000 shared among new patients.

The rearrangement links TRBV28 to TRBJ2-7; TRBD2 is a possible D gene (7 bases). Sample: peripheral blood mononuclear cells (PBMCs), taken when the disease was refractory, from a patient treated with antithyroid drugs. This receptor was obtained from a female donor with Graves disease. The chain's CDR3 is CASTGGEASGPYEQYF. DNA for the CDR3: TGTGCCAGCACGGGGGGCGAGGCTTCTGGTCCCTACGAGCAGTACTTC.